This T cell receptor beta chain comes out of a study of cytomegalovirus exposure and HLA in healthy donors. Overall study findings and caveats: Within an earlier analysis, most TCR beta V segments proved productive either about 90% or about 30% of the time.

Concerning this clone: What it binds is not known.

CDR1 is SGHAT and CDR2 is FQNNGV in the germline V gene. This CDR3 is built from 14 residues. The V and J ends lost 2 bases and 9 bases respectively, with 14 bases between them. The PCR made use of 60 Vbeta and 13 Jbeta primers. Profiling relied on immunoSEQ multiplex PCR, and the TCRdb table lists in-frame clones only, not all of them. This sample has roughly 120,000 clones, with 65% to 80% found just once. Source material: PBMCs. This sequence was found in a man aged 60-69 years in good health and CMV-seropositive. This chain connects TRBV11-2 to TRBJ1-5, with unresolved D. Here the CDR3 DNA reads TGTGCCAGCAGCTTACGCGGCGGCCTTTGGCCCCAGCATTTT. Encoded protein: CASSLRGGLWPQHF.